The source of this T cell receptor (beta chain) is a study of cytomegalovirus exposure and HLA in healthy donors. Study information: A data release that came early held roughly 90 million unique TCRs from HLA-typed donors. Falling in the Caucasian-associated ancestry cluster were roughly 86% of approximately 410 genotyped donors. General observations from the study: Presence/absence results assume similar sequencing depth per donor, which may not hold. A later analysis reported that several of the most significant clusters appeared to be linked to common viral pathogens, among them Epstein-Barr virus.

The CDR3 has 15 amino acids. Germline-derived CDR1 and CDR2 are SEHNR and FQNEAQ (reference sequence). Primers for the PCR totalled 60 Vbeta and 13 Jbeta. Assay used: immunoSEQ multiplex PCR; TCRdb lists only in-frame clones, some missing. The sample shows some 150,000 clones, approximately 85% of them seen only once. In the case of this clone: Its antigen is not known. An end of the junction differs from the germline gene, which may be a read error.

Sequencing used PBMCs. The chain employs TRBV7-9 and TRBJ2-7, with 11 bases fitting TRBD2. The clonotype was recovered from a man aged 50 to 60 in good health and CMV-seropositive. CDR3 residues: CSSSSGLADRYEQYF. The CDR3, as DNA: TGTTCCAGCAGCTCGGGACTAGCGGACCGCTACGAGCAGTACTTC.